This is a list of T cell receptor beta chains from one sample in a study of T cells expressing NK-cell markers. TCRdb re-called the 5' RACE reads and catalogs CDR3 proteins one per entry, DNA excluded. This listing includes around 550,000 distinct CDR3 sequences. The sample comprised blood T cells: a sorted CD56 or NKG2C T cell subset, CD4+ or CD8+ T cells, or bulk PBMC T cells (not recorded which). Receptors were obtained from a man between 18 and 35 years old in good health. Both conserved end residues are part of each CDR3. Fields, in order: J gene, V gene, CDR3 protein.

TRBJ2-3	TRBV5-1	CASIDPSRSLDTQYF
TRBJ2-6	TRBV20-1	CSASRASRWESGANVLTF
TRBJ2-7	TRBV24-1	CATSDQDGYEQYF
TRBJ2-2	TRBV9	CASSGLRLGELFF
TRBJ1-2	TRBV11-2	CASNLDRKGGGYTF
TRBJ2-7	TRBV6-1	CASAAADIGVEQYF
TRBJ2-7	TRBV24-1	CATSDPRDREGDKQYF
TRBJ1-1	TRBV5-5	CASSLEARGRQGEAFF
TRBJ2-7	TRBV4-2	CASSQDRGGWYEQYF
TRBJ1-1	TRBV6-1	CASSEVNTEAFF
TRBJ1-2	TRBV25-1	CATTRGPGYGYTF
TRBJ2-5	TRBV6-5	CASSYSLGSPGYQETQYF
TRBJ1-2	TRBV5-1	CASSLAPAGAVGYGYTF
TRBJ2-1	TRBV6-2/TRBV6-3	CASSVDRQYEQFF
TRBJ2-1	TRBV5-1	CASSSSLGEQFF
TRBJ2-3	TRBV12-3/TRBV12-4	CASRPQGLAGGQYF
TRBJ2-3	TRBV20-1	CSALPGPVKDTQYF
TRBJ2-1	TRBV29-1	CSVPLGGGSWNEQFF
TRBJ2-4	TRBV6-2/TRBV6-3	CASSTINLAKNIQYF
TRBJ2-7	TRBV15	CATRNVGWGANGEQYF
TRBJ2-1	TRBV20-1	CSASDDRDRVGNEQFF
TRBJ1-1	TRBV6-5	CASSYSVDGTVNTEAFF
TRBJ2-7	TRBV7-9	CASSLVGFSGYEQYF
TRBJ2-1	TRBV12-3/TRBV12-4	CASSVQSGGEQFF
TRBJ2-3	TRBV5-4	CASRKAGGSTDTQYF
TRBJ1-6	TRBV6-1	CASRPGQGSYNSPLHF
TRBJ2-5	TRBV10-3	CAISESRRRVTSGSQETQYF
TRBJ2-5	TRBV5-6	CASSLIHRGQETQYF
TRBJ2-1	TRBV29-1	CSVADGGIGIEQFF